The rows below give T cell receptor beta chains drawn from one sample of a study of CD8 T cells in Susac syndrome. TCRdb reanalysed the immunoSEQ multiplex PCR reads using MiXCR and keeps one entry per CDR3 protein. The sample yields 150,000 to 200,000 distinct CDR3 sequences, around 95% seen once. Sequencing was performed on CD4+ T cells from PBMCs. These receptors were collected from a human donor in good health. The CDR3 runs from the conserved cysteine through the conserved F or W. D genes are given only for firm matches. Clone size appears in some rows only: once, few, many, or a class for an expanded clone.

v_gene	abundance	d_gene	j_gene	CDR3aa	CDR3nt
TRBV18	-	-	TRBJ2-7	CASSPAGGSSYEQYF	TGTGCCAGCTCACCTGCTGGGGGGAGCTCCTACGAGCAGTACTTC
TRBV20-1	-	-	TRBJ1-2	CSAREWGYGYTF	TGCAGTGCTAGAGAGTGGGGCTATGGCTACACCTTC
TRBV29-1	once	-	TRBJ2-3	CSVGGATDTQYF	TGCAGCGTTGGGGGGGCTACAGATACGCAGTATTTT
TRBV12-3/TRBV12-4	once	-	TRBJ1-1	CASSLGGRLAFF	TGTGCCAGCAGTTTAGGAGGCAGGTTGGCTTTCTTT
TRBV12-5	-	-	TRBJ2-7	CASGLVPSPRVIYEQYF	TGTGCTAGTGGTTTAGTCCCCAGCCCGCGGGTCATCTACGAGCAGTACTTC
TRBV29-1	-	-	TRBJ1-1	CSVEKGRNTEAFF	TGCAGCGTTGAGAAGGGGCGGAACACTGAAGCTTTCTTT
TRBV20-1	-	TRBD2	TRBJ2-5	CSARDPGLAATGTQYF	TGCAGTGCTAGAGATCCCGGACTAGCGGCTACCGGGACCCAGTACTTC
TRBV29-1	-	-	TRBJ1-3	CSAATDSGNTIYF	TGCAGCGCTGCGACGGACTCTGGAAACACCATATATTTT
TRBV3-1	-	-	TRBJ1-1	CASSPPAGKAFF	TGTGCCAGCAGCCCCCCGGCAGGTAAAGCTTTCTTT
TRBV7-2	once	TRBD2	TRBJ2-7	CASSPGIAGSEQYF	TGTGCCAGCAGCCCCGGGATAGCGGGGAGCGAGCAGTACTTC
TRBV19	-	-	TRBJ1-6	CASKTAGLINSPLHF	TGTGCCAGTAAGACGGCAGGGCTTATAAATTCACCCCTCCACTTT
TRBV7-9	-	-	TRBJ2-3	CASSLGQRTDTQYF	TGTGCCAGCAGCCTGGGACAACGCACAGATACGCAGTATTTT
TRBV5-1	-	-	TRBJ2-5	CASSLDPGQATQYF	TGCGCCAGCAGCTTGGACCCCGGGCAGGCGACCCAGTACTTC
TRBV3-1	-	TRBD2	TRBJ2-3	CASSQHSGRTDTQYF	TGTGCCAGCAGCCAACATAGCGGGCGCACAGATACGCAGTATTTT
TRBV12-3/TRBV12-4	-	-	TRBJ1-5	CASTQGRRNQPQHF	TGTGCCAGCACACAAGGGAGACGGAATCAGCCCCAGCATTTT
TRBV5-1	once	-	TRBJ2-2	CAGLRGDTGELFF	TGCGCCGGGCTGCGCGGGGACACCGGGGAGCTGTTTTTT
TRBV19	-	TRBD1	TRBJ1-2	CASRDIDRDYGYTF	TGTGCCAGTAGGGACATCGACAGGGACTATGGCTACACCTTC
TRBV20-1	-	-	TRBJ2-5	CSASPGGETSGTQYF	TGCAGTGCTAGCCCCGGCGGGGAAACATCCGGGACCCAGTACTTC
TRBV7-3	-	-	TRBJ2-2	CASSLTGGALSGELFF	TGTGCCAGCAGCTTAACGGGCGGGGCCCTATCCGGGGAGCTGTTTTTT
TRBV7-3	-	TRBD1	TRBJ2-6	CASSSGTGDYSGANVLTF	TGTGCCAGCAGCAGCGGGACAGGGGATTACTCTGGGGCCAACGTCCTGACTTTC
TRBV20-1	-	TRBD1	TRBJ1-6	CSATGTGGPNSPLHF	TGCAGTGCCACCGGGACAGGGGGCCCGAATTCACCCCTCCACTTT
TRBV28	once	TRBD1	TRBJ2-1	CASSSRQGVLGEQFF	TGTGCCAGCAGTTCGCGACAGGGAGTGCTTGGTGAGCAGTTCTTC
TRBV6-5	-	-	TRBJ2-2	CASRAPNTGELFF	TGTGCCAGCAGGGCTCCGAACACCGGGGAGCTGTTTTTT
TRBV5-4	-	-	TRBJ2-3	CASSRGVGAGTDTQYF	TGTGCCAGCAGCCGAGGGGTCGGGGCGGGCACAGATACGCAGTATTTT
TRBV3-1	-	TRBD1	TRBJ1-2	CASSRPGTAENGYTF	TGTGCCAGCAGCCGCCCCGGGACAGCGGAAAATGGCTACACCTTC
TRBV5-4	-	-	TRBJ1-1	CASSLESRDTEAFF	TGTGCCAGCAGCTTGGAATCCCGGGACACTGAAGCTTTCTTT
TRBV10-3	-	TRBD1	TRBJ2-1	CAISGYTGANEQFF	TGTGCCATCAGTGGATACACAGGGGCCAATGAGCAGTTCTTC
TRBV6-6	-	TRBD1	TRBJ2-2	CASSYFQGASNGELFF	TGTGCCAGCAGTTACTTCCAGGGGGCGAGTAACGGGGAGCTGTTTTTT
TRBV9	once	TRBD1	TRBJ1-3	CASSKTGTGGSGNTIYF	TGTGCCAGCAGCAAGACCGGGACAGGGGGTTCTGGAAACACCATATATTTT
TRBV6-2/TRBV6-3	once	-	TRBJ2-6	CASSYLDYLGVLTF	TGTGCCAGCAGTTATTTGGACTACTTGGGCGTCCTGACTTTC
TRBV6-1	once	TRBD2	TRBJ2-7	CASNLAGAYEQYF	TGTGCCAGCAATCTAGCGGGGGCTTACGAGCAGTACTTC
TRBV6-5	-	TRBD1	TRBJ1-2	CASRLGRTGAPNYGYTF	TGTGCCAGCAGACTCGGTCGGACAGGGGCGCCAAACTATGGCTACACCTTC
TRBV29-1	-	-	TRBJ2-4	CSVEVSNENIQYF	TGCAGCGTTGAGGTCAGTAATGAAAACATTCAGTACTTC
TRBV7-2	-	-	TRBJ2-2	CASSLVVGELFF	TGTGCCAGCAGCTTAGTGGTCGGGGAGCTGTTTTTT
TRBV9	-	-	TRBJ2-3	CASSVSRERRTDTQYF	TGTGCCAGCAGCGTCTCCCGGGAGCGGCGCACAGATACGCAGTATTTT
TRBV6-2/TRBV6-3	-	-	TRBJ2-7	CASTPYRGSYEQYF	TGTGCCAGCACCCCGTATAGGGGCTCCTACGAGCAGTACTTC
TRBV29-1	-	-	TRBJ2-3	CSVEGVTDTQYF	TGCAGCGTTGAGGGGGTTACAGATACGCAGTATTTT
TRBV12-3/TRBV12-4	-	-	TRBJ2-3	CASSWERPSTDTQYF	TGTGCCAGCAGTTGGGAGCGTCCTAGCACAGATACGCAGTATTTT
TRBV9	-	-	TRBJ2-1	CASSPQAIASSYNEQFF	TGTGCCAGCAGCCCCCAAGCAATAGCGTCCTCCTACAATGAGCAGTTCTTC
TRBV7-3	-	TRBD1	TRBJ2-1	CASSLTGQGFNEQFF	TGTGCCAGCAGCTTAACGGGACAGGGTTTCAATGAGCAGTTCTTC
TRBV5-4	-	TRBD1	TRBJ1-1	CASSPRIGTGGGNTEAFF	TGTGCCAGCAGCCCGAGGATTGGGACAGGGGGCGGGAACACTGAAGCTTTCTTT
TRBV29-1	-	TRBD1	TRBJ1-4	CSVGRQGEGKLFF	TGCAGCGTTGGTCGCCAGGGGGAGGGAAAACTGTTTTTT
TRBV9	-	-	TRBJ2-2	CASSVKNTGELFF	TGTGCCAGCAGCGTAAAGAACACCGGGGAGCTGTTTTTT
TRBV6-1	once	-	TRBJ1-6	CASTPTGRTGGYNSPLHF	TGTGCCAGCACCCCAACGGGCAGAACTGGAGGCTATAATTCACCCCTCCACTTT
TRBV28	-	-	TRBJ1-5	CASILGTTGGPQHF	TGTGCCAGCATCCTGGGGACGACCGGCGGGCCCCAGCATTTT
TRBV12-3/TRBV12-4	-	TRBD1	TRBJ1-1	CASSPHRGNTEAFF	TGTGCCAGCAGTCCCCACAGGGGTAACACTGAAGCTTTCTTT
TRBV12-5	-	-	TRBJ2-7	CASGLTDFSYEQYF	TGTGCTAGTGGTTTGACGGACTTTTCCTACGAGCAGTACTTC
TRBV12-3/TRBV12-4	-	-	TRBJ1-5	CANQTGGNQPQHF	TGTGCCAACCAGACAGGTGGGAATCAGCCCCAGCATTTT
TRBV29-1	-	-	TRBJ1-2	CSVNPQGSISRGYTF	TGCAGCGTTAACCCGCAGGGCTCCATCTCTCGAGGCTACACCTTC
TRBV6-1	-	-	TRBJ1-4	CASSEGQGGTNEKLFF	TGTGCCAGCAGTGAGGGGCAGGGAGGAACTAATGAAAAACTGTTTTTT
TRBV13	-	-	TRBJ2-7	CASRTWQGHEQYF	TGTGCCAGCCGTACCTGGCAGGGCCACGAGCAGTACTTC
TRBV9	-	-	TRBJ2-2	CASSGLNTGELFF	TGTGCCAGCAGCGGCCTCAACACCGGGGAGCTGTTTTTT
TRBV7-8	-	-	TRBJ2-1	CASSLRVDSYNEQFF	TGTGCCAGCAGCTTACGGGTGGACTCCTACAATGAGCAGTTCTTC
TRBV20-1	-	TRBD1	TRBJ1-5	CSASQGAGNQPQHF	TGCAGTGCTTCACAGGGGGCAGGAAATCAGCCCCAGCATTTT
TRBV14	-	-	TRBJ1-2	CASSQGGPAYGYTF	TGTGCCAGCAGCCAAGGGGGGCCGGCATATGGCTACACCTTC
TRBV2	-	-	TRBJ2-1	CASSVPRGGSSYNEQFF	TGTGCCAGCAGTGTTCCCAGGGGCGGGAGCTCCTACAATGAGCAGTTCTTC
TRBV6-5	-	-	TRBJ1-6	CASSYSRDFNSPLHF	TGTGCCAGCAGTTACTCGAGGGATTTTAATTCACCCCTCCACTTT
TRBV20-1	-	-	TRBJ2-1	CSAEDLDRILSSYNEQFF	TGCAGTGCAGAGGACTTAGACCGGATACTGAGCTCCTACAATGAGCAGTTCTTC
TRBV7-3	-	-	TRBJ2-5	CASSYAGTPQETQYF	TGTGCCAGCAGCTATGCCGGGACACCTCAAGAGACCCAGTACTTC